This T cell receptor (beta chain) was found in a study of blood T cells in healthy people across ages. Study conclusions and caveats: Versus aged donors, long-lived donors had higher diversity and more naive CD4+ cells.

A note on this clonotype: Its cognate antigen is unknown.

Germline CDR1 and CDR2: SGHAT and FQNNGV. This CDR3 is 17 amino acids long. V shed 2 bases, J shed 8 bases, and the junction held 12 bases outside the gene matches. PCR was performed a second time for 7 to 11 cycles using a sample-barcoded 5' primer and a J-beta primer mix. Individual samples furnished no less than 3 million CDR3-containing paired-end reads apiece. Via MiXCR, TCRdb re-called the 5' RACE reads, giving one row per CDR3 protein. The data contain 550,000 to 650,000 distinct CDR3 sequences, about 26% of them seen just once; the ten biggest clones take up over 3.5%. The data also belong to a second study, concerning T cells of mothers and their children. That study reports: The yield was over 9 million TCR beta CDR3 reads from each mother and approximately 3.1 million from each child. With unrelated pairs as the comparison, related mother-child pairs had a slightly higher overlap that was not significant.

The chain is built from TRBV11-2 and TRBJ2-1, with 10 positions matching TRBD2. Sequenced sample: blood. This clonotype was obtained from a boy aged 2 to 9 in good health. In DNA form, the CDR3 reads TGTGCCAGCAGCTTAAGACCCGGGACTAGCGTGGTCGATGAGCAGTTCTTC. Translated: CASSLRPGTSVVDEQFF.